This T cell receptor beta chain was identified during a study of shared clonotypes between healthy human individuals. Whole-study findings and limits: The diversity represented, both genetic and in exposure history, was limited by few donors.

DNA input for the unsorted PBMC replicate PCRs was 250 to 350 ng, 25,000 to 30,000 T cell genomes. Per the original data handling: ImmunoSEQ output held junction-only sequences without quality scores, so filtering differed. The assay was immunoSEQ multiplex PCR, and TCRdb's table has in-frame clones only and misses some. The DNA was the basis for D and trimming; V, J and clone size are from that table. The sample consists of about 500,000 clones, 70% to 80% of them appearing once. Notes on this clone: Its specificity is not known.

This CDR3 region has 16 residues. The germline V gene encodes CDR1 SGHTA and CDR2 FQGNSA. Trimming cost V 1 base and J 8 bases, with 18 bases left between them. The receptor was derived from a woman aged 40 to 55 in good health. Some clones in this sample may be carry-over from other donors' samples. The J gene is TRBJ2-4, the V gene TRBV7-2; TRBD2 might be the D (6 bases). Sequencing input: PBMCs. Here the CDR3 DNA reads TGTGCCAGCAGCTTAGAGGGAGTCGGGAGTTGGGACATTCAGTACTTC. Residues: CASSLEGVGSWDIQYF.